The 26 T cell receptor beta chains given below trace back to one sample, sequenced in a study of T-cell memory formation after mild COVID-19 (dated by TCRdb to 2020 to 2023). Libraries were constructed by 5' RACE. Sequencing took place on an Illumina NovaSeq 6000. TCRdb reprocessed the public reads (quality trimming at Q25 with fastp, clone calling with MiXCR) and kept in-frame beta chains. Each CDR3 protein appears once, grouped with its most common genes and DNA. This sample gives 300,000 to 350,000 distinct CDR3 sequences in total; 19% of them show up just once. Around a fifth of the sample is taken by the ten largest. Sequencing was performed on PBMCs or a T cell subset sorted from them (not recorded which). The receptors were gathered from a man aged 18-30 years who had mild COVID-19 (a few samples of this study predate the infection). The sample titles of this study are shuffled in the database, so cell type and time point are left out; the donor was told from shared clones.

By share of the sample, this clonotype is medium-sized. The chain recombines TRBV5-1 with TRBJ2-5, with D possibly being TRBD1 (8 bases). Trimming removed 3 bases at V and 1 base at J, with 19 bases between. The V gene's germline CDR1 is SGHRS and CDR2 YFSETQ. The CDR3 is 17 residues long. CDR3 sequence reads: CASSSGGTGGLQETQYF. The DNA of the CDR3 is TGCGCCAGCAGCTCCGGGGGGACAGGAGGGCTCCAAGAGACCCAGTACTTC.

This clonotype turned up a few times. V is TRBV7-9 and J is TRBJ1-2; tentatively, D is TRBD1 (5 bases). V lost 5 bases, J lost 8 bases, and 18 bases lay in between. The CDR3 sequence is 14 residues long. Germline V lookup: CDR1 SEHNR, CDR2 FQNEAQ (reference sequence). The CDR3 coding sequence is TGTGCCAGCAGCGCCCCTCCCGGGAGACAGGGCTACACCTTC. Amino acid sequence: CASSAPPGRQGYTF.

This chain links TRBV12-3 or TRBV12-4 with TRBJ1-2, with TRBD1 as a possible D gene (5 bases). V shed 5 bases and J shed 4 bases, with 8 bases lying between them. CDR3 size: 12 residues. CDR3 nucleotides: TGTGCCAGCAGTGGGGCCGGCTATGGCTACACCTTC. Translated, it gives CASSGAGYGYTF.

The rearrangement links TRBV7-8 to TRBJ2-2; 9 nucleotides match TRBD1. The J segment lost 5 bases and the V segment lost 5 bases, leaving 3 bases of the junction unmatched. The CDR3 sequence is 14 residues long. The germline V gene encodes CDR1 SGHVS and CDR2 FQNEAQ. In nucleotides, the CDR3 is TGTGCCAGCAGCAACAGGGGGCCGACCGGGGAGCTGTTTTTT. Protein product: CASSNRGPTGELFF. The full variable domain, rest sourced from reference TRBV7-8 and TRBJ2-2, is GAGVSQSPRYKVAKRGQDVALRCDPISGHVSLFWYQQALGQGPEFLTYFQNEAQLDKSGLPSDRFFAERPEGSVSTLKIQRTQQEDSAVYLCASSNRGPTGELFFGEGSRLTVL.

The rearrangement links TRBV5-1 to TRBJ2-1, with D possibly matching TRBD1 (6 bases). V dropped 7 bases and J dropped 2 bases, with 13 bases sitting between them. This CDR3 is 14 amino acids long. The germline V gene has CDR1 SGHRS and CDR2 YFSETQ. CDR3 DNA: TGCGCCAGCGGGGAACAGGGACCCTACAATGAGCAGTTCTTC. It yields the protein CASGEQGPYNEQFF.

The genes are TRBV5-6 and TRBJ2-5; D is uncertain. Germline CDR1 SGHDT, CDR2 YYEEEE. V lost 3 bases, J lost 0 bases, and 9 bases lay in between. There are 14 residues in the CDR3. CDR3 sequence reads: CASSSPAYQETQYF. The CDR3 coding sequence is TGTGCCAGCAGCTCTCCGGCGTACCAAGAGACCCAGTACTTC.

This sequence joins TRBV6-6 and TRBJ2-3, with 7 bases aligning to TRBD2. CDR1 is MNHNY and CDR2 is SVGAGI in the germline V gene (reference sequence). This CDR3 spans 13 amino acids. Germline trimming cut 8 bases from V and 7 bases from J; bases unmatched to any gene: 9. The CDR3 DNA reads TGTGCCAGCCAAAGCGGGGCCCCGAATACGCAGTATTTT. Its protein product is CASQSGAPNTQYF.

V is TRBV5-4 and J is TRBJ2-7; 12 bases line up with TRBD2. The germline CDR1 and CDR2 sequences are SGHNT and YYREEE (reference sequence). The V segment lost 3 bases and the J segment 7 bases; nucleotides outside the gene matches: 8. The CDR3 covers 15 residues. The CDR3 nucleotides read TGTGCCAGCAGCTCCCGACTAGCGGGGGTAGGGGAGCAGTACTTC. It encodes CASSSRLAGVGEQYF.

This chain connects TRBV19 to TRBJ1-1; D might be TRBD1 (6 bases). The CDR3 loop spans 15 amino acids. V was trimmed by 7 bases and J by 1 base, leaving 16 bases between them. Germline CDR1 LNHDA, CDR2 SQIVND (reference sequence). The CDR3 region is CASIFGGAGNTEAFF. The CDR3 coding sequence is TGTGCCAGTATTTTTGGGGGCGCGGGGAACACTGAAGCTTTCTTT.

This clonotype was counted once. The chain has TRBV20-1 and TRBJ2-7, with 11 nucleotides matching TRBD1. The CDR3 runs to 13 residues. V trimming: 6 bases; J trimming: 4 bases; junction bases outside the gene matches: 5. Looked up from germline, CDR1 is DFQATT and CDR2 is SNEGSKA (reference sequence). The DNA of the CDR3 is TGCAGTGCCCGGACAGGGGGCTATTACGAGCAGTACTTC. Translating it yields CSARTGGYYEQYF.

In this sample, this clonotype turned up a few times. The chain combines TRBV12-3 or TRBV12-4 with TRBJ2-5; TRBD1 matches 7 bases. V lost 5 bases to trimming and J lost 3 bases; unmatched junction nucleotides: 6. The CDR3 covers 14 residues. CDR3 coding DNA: TGTGCCAGCAGTCGCTCCGGGACAGAAGAGACCCAGTACTTC. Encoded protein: CASSRSGTEETQYF.

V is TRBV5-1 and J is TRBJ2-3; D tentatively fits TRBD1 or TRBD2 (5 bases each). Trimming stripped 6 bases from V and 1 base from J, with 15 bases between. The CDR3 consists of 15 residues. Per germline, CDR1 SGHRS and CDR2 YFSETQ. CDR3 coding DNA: TGCGCCAGCACCAACAAGCAGGGACGCACAGATACGCAGTATTTT. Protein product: CASTNKQGRTDTQYF.

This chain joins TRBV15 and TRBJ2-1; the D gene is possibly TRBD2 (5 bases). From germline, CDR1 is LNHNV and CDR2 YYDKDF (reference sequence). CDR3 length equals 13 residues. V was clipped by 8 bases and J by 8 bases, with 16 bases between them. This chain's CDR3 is CATRGRLVDEQFF. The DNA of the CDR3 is TGTGCCACCCGGGGTCGGCTGGTCGATGAGCAGTTCTTC.

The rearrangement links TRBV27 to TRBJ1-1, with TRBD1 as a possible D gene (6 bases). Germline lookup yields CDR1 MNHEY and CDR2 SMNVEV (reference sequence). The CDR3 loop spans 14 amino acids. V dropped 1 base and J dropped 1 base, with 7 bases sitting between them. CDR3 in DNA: TGTGCCAGCAGTTTATACAGGGCGAACACTGAAGCTTTCTTT. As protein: CASSLYRANTEAFF.

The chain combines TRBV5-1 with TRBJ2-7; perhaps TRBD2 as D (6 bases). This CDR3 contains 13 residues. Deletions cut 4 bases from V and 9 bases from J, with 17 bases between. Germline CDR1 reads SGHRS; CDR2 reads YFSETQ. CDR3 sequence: CASSPDGGIGQYF. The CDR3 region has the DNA TGCGCCAGCAGCCCTGATGGCGGGATAGGGCAGTACTTC.

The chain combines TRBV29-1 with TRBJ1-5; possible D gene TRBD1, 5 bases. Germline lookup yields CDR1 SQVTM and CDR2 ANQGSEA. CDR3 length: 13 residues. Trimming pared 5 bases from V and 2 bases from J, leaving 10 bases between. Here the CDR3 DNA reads TGCAGCGTTTTGGTACAGGGCAATCAGCCCCAGCATTTT. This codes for CSVLVQGNQPQHF.

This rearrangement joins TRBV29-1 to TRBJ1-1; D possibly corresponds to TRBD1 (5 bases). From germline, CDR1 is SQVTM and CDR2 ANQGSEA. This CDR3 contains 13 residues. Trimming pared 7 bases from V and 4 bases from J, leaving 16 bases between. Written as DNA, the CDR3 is TGCAGCGGCCACCTCTCGGGGGGCACTGAAGCTTTCTTT. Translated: CSGHLSGGTEAFF.

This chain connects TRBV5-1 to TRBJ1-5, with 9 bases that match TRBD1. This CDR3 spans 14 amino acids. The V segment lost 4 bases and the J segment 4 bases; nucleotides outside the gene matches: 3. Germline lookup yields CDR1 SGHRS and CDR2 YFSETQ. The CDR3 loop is CASSAGTGNQPQHF. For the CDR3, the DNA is TGCGCCAGCAGCGCCGGGACAGGGAATCAGCCCCAGCATTTT.

The CDR3 loop is CASSLGGNRREFF. Here the CDR3 DNA reads TGTGCCAGCAGCTTAGGGGGGAATCGAAGAGAGTTCTTC. This sequence joins TRBV7-9 and TRBJ2-1; TRBD1 or TRBD2 may be the D gene (5 bases each). The ends were cut back, 1 base at V and 14 bases at J, with 15 bases in the middle. The CDR3 covers 13 residues. CDR1 SEHNR and CDR2 FQNEAQ come from the germline V gene (reference sequence).

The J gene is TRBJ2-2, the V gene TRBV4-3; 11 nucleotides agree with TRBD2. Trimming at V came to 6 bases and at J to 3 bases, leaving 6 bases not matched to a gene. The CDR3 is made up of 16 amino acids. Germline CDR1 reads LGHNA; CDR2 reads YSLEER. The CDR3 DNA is TGCGCCAGCAGATCAGGGACTAGCGGTTACACCGGGGAGCTGTTTTTT. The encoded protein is CASRSGTSGYTGELFF.

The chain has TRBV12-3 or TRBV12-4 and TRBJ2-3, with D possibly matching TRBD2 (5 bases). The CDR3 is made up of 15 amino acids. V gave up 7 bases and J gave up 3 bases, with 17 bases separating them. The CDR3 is CASTQGQRTTDTQYF. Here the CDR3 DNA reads TGTGCCAGCACCCAAGGCCAGCGGACGACAGATACGCAGTATTTT.

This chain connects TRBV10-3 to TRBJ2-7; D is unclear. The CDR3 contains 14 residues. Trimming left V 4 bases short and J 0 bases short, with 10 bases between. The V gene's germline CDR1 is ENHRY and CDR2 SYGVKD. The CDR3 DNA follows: TGTGCCATCAGTGCACAGAGCAGCTCCTACGAGCAGTACTTC. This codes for CAISAQSSSYEQYF.

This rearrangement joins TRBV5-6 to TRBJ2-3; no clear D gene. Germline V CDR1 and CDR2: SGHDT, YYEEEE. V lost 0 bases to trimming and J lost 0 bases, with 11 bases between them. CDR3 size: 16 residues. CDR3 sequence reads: CASSLAGSRSTDTQYF. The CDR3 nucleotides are TGTGCCAGCAGCTTGGCCGGTTCCCGGAGCACAGATACGCAGTATTTT.

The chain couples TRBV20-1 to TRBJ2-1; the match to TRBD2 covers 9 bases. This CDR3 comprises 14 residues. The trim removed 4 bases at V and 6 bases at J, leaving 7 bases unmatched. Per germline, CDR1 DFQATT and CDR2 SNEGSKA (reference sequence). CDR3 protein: CSATAGGLRNEQFF. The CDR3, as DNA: TGCAGTGCTACTGCGGGGGGGCTTCGCAATGAGCAGTTCTTC.

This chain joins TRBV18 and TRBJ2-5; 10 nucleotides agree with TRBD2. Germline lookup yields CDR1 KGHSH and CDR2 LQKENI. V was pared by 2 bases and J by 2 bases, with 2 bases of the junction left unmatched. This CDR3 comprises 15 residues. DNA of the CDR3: TGTGCCAGCTCACCAGTAGCGGGGGGTCAAGAGACCCAGTACTTC. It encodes CASSPVAGGQETQYF.

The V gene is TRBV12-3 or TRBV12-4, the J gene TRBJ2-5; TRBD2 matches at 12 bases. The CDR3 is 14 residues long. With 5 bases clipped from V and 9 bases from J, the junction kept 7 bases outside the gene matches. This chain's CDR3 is CASSRGLAGRAQYF. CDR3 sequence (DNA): TGTGCCAGCAGTCGCGGACTAGCGGGGCGTGCCCAGTACTTC.